The 32 T cell receptor beta chains listed next were all sequenced from one sample in a study of T cell changes during pregnancy in multiple sclerosis. TCRdb's copy holds only in-frame clones and misses some; the assay was immunoSEQ multiplex PCR. The sample comprises roughly 110,000 clones, around 90% of which are singletons, and around 0.8% rests with the top ten. The sequencing used peripheral blood, collected in the third trimester of pregnancy. These TCRs come from a female donor in good health, enrolled as a control in a pregnancy study.

The J gene is TRBJ1-2, the V gene TRBV6-6, with TRBD1 matching over 7 bases. With V trimmed by 5 bases and J by 0 bases, 6 bases remained unmatched. The germline V gene has CDR1 MNHNY and CDR2 SVGAGI (reference sequence). This CDR3 has 15 amino acids. In DNA form, the CDR3 reads TGTGCCAGCAGTCACGGGACAGTCACTAACTATGGCTACACCTTC. Translation gives CASSHGTVTNYGYTF.

The genes are TRBV9 and TRBJ2-3; TRBD2 agrees at 9 bases. The CDR3 totals 18 residues. Germline V gives CDR1 SGDLS, CDR2 YYNGEE. The V gene end was trimmed by 4 bases and the J gene end by 2 bases; junction bases not matched to a gene: 14. The CDR3 sequence is CASSPPLRASGNTDTQYF. CDR3 DNA: TGTGCCAGCAGCCCGCCGCTAAGGGCTAGCGGGAACACAGATACGCAGTATTTT. The full variable domain, completed using reference TRBV9 and TRBJ2-3, is DSGVTQTPKHLITATGQRVTLRCSPRSGDLSVYWYQQSLDQGLQFLIQYYNGEERAKGNILERFSAQQFPDLHSELNLSSLELGDSALYFCASSPPLRASGNTDTQYFGPGTRLTVL.

V and J are TRBV19 and TRBJ1-5; tentatively, D is TRBD1 (6 bases). In germline, CDR1 is LNHDA, CDR2 SQIVND (reference sequence). The V gene lost 5 bases and the J gene lost 7 bases, with 18 bases spanning the gap. CDR3 size: 15 residues. CDR3 sequence (DNA): TGTGCCAGTAGTGGTCTAACAGGGTTGGGACAGCCCCAGCATTTT. Translation gives CASSGLTGLGQPQHF.

The chain recombines TRBV29-1 with TRBJ2-1; 9 nucleotides align to TRBD1. From germline, CDR1 is SQVTM and CDR2 ANQGSEA. The V gene end was trimmed by 7 bases and the J gene end by 1 base; junction bases not matched to a gene: 20. The length of the CDR3 is 19 residues. This CDR3 reads CSAKVGTGYQWGSYNEQFF. The CDR3 coding sequence is TGCAGCGCCAAAGTGGGGACAGGGTATCAGTGGGGGTCCTACAATGAGCAGTTCTTC.

The chain links TRBV6-5 to TRBJ2-7, with 10 positions matching TRBD1. V dropped 2 bases and J dropped 6; count of bases not matched to a gene: 10. This CDR3 has 16 amino acids. Germline CDR1 MNHEY, CDR2 SVGAGI. The CDR3 DNA follows: TGTGCCAGCAGTTACGTTTTCGGGACAGGGGTGAGCGAGCAGTACTTC. The encoded protein is CASSYVFGTGVSEQYF.

The chain links TRBV7-3 to TRBJ2-3; 13 positions agree with TRBD2. From germline, CDR1 is SGHTA and CDR2 FQGTGA. Trimming removed 5 bases from V and 4 bases from J; junction bases left unmatched: 6. The CDR3 is 16 amino acids. The CDR3 region has the DNA TGTGCCAGCAGCCAAAACGGACTAGCGGGGGCAGATACGCAGTATTTT. It yields the protein CASSQNGLAGADTQYF.

This chain connects TRBV18 to TRBJ2-1; weak D call: TRBD2 (6 bases). The CDR3 consists of 16 residues. The germline V gene encodes CDR1 KGHSH and CDR2 LQKENI. V lost 3 bases, J lost 2 bases, and 14 bases lay in between. CDR3 DNA sequence: TGTGCCAGCTCACCCTCGGGGGATGCGCCCTACAATGAGCAGTTCTTC. Its protein is CASSPSGDAPYNEQFF.

This chain joins TRBV7-7 and TRBJ2-5; TRBD2 matches at 8 bases. Germline values: CDR1 SSHAT, CDR2 FNYEAQ (reference sequence). With 3 bases clipped from V and 3 bases from J, the junction kept 0 bases outside the gene matches. The CDR3 is made up of 13 amino acids. The CDR3 nucleotides are TGTGCCAGCAGCTTGGGACTAGAAGAGACCCAGTACTTC. Its protein is CASSLGLEETQYF.

The chain links TRBV11-2 to TRBJ2-1, with 15 bases lining up with TRBD2. The CDR3 is 16 residues long. J lost 10 bases, V lost 5 bases, and 9 bases had no gene match. Germline CDR1 reads SGHAT; CDR2 reads FQNNGV. As DNA, the CDR3 is TGTGCCAGCAGCCCCAGGACTAGCGGGGGGGTTTGGGAGCAGTTCTTC. This encodes CASSPRTSGGVWEQFF.

The rearrangement links TRBV7-9 to TRBJ2-3, with 8 bases that match TRBD2. Looked up from germline, CDR1 is SEHNR and CDR2 is FQNEAQ (reference sequence). This CDR3 is built from 16 residues. With V trimmed by 1 base and J by 3 bases, 6 bases remained unmatched. The CDR3 spells CASSLGGGGTTDTQYF. Here the CDR3 DNA reads TGTGCCAGCAGCTTAGGCGGCGGGGGGACGACAGATACGCAGTATTTT.

The J gene is TRBJ1-1, the V gene TRBV9; D might be TRBD1 (5 bases). The ends were cut back, 6 bases at V and 3 bases at J, with 15 bases in the middle. The germline CDR1 and CDR2 sequences are SGDLS and YYNGEE. CDR3 length: 14 residues. CDR3 loop: CASNQGAGDTEAFF. The CDR3 region has the DNA TGTGCCAGCAACCAGGGAGCGGGGGACACTGAAGCTTTCTTT.

The gene calls are TRBV27 and TRBJ1-5, with a tentative D call TRBD1 (6 bases). The germline V gene has CDR1 MNHEY and CDR2 SMNVEV (reference sequence). V shed 4 bases and J shed 2 bases, with 18 bases lying between them. The CDR3 runs to 17 residues. The CDR3 loop is CASSSGPRGGGNQPQHF. The DNA for the CDR3 is TGTGCCAGCAGTTCGGGCCCGAGAGGGGGTGGCAATCAGCCCCAGCATTTT.

This clone is a singleton in its sample. CDR3 protein: CASSHSNYGYTF. As DNA, the CDR3 is TGTGCCAGCAGCCACTCTAACTATGGCTACACCTTC. The rearrangement uses TRBV7-8 and TRBJ1-2; D is undetermined. The CDR3 spans 12 residues. From germline, CDR1 is SGHVS and CDR2 FQNEAQ. Trimming left V 5 bases short and J 0 bases short, with 4 bases between.

The CDR3 bases are TGTGCCAGTAGTAGGGAGGGAAGGAGTCAGCCCCAGCATTTT. It yields the protein CASSREGRSQPQHF. The V call is TRBV19, the J call TRBJ1-5, with D unresolved. The ends were cut back, 4 bases at V and 6 bases at J, with 13 bases in the middle. From germline, CDR1 is LNHDA and CDR2 SQIVND (reference sequence). CDR3 size: 14 residues. Full variable domain (missing parts from reference TRBV19 and TRBJ1-5): DGGITQSPKYLFRKEGQNVTLSCEQNLNHDAMYWYRQDPGQGLRLIYYSQIVNDFQKGDIAEGYSVSREKKESFPLTVTSAQKNPTAFYLCASSREGRSQPQHFGDGTRLSIL.

V usage is TRBV4-2 and J usage is TRBJ2-3, with TRBD2 identical over 8 bases. This CDR3 is built from 15 residues. The germline CDR1 and CDR2 sequences are LGHNA and YNFKEQ. The trim removed 0 bases at V and 4 bases at J, leaving 3 bases unmatched. The CDR3 here is CASSQEGGGPDTQYF. CDR3 sequence (DNA): TGTGCCAGCAGCCAAGAAGGCGGGGGGCCAGATACGCAGTATTTT.

The rearrangement joins TRBV5-1 to TRBJ2-7; 10 bases are shared with TRBD1. CDR3 size: 14 residues. Looked up from germline, CDR1 is SGHRS and CDR2 is YFSETQ. Germline trimming cut 7 bases from V and 5 bases from J; bases unmatched to any gene: 9. CDR3 region: CASCPGQGLDEQYF. Here the CDR3 DNA reads TGCGCCAGCTGTCCGGGACAGGGGCTCGACGAGCAGTACTTC.

This chain connects TRBV19 to TRBJ1-5, with a tentative D call TRBD1 (5 bases). CDR1 LNHDA and CDR2 SQIVND come from the germline V gene (reference sequence). This CDR3 has 16 amino acids. Trimming took 1 base from V and 4 from J, leaving 14 bases between them. As DNA, the CDR3 is TGTGCCAGTAGTATAGCAGGCAGGGCTGGAAATCAGCCCCAGCATTTT. It codes for CASSIAGRAGNQPQHF.

The chain couples TRBV6-4 to TRBJ2-1; no firm D call. Between the trimmed V and J ends, which lost 0 bases and 12 bases, there was a span of 9 bases. CDR1 MRHNA and CDR2 SNTAGT come from the germline V gene. This CDR3 is built from 12 residues. CDR3 DNA sequence: TGTGCCAGCAGTGACTCCCAGTCCCCGCAGTTCTTC. Encoded protein: CASSDSQSPQFF.

This chain joins TRBV5-4 and TRBJ2-2; D is undetermined. This CDR3 contains 13 residues. With 5 bases removed from V and 2 bases from J, the gap between germline ends came to 7 bases. Germline lookup yields CDR1 SGHNT and CDR2 YYREEE (reference sequence). The DNA of the CDR3 is TGTGCCAGCAGGTTCACAAACACCGGGGAGCTGTTTTTT. This codes for CASRFTNTGELFF.

This chain connects TRBV6-5 to TRBJ2-1; D is uncertain. CDR1 MNHEY and CDR2 SVGAGI come from the germline V gene. The CDR3 loop spans 15 amino acids. With 0 bases removed from V and 6 bases from J, the gap between germline ends came to 12 bases. The CDR3 here is CASSYSVALGNEQFF. The CDR3 DNA follows: TGTGCCAGCAGTTACTCGGTAGCCCTAGGCAATGAGCAGTTCTTC.

The rearrangement joins TRBV4-2 to TRBJ2-2, with a weak D call TRBD2 (6 bases). CDR1 and CDR2 (germline): LGHNA, YNFKEQ. V lost 0 bases to trimming and J lost 7 bases, with 9 bases between them. The CDR3 consists of 14 residues. In DNA, the CDR3 is TGTGCCAGCAGCCAAGATGGAGGGGTCGGGGAGCTGTTTTTT. It translates to CASSQDGGVGELFF.

V usage is TRBV5-6 and J usage is TRBJ1-1; 8 nucleotides align to TRBD1. The germline V gene has CDR1 SGHDT and CDR2 YYEEEE. After removal of 2 bases from V and 2 bases from J, the junction contained 11 bases not matched to a gene. This CDR3 region has 17 residues. The CDR3 DNA reads TGTGCCAGCAGCTTTCTGGACAGGGTCGGATTAAACACTGAAGCTTTCTTT. It translates to CASSFLDRVGLNTEAFF. Based on the CDR3 plus reference TRBV5-6 and TRBJ1-1, the full variable domain is DAGVTQSPTHLIKTRGQQVTLRCSPKSGHDTVSWYQQALGQGPQFIFQYYEEEERQRGNFPDRFSGHQFPNYSSELNVNALLLGDSALYLCASSFLDRVGLNTEAFFGQGTRLTVV.

This clone appeared a few times. The V gene is TRBV7-3, the J gene TRBJ1-2; D perhaps matches TRBD1 (6 bases). This CDR3 comprises 14 residues. Between the trimmed V and J ends, which lost 6 bases and 6 bases, there was a span of 17 bases. CDR1 is SGHTA and CDR2 is FQGTGA in the germline V gene. CDR3 DNA: TGTGCCAGCAGTTCGAGTGTACAGGGTGATGGCTACACCTTC. Its protein is CASSSSVQGDGYTF.

V usage is TRBV18 and J usage is TRBJ2-2, with 10 bases matching TRBD2. V lost 1 base, J lost 4 bases, and 3 bases stayed unmatched. The length of the CDR3 is 16 residues. In germline, CDR1 is KGHSH, CDR2 LQKENI. The CDR3 protein is CASSPLRTSGTGELFF. CDR3 DNA: TGTGCCAGCTCACCACTCCGGACTAGCGGCACCGGGGAGCTGTTTTTT.

The rearrangement links TRBV6-1 to TRBJ2-6; no reliable D call. V lost 4 bases, J lost 0 bases, and 7 bases lay in between. CDR3 length: 15 amino acids. The germline V gene has CDR1 MNHNS and CDR2 SASEGT. The CDR3, as DNA: TGTGCCAGCAGTGTGTTCTCCTCTGGGGCCAACGTCCTGACTTTC. This sequence encodes CASSVFSSGANVLTF.

J is TRBJ2-3 and V is TRBV5-1; 15 nucleotides match TRBD2. V was pared by 0 bases and J by 2 bases, with 16 bases of the junction left unmatched. The CDR3 is made up of 22 amino acids. Germline CDR1 is SGHRS and CDR2 is YFSETQ. CDR3 bases: TGCGCCAGCAGCTTGGCCGAGTTTTTTGGGGGACTAGCGGGGGGTAACACAGATACGCAGTATTTT. Its protein is CASSLAEFFGGLAGGNTDTQYF.

J is TRBJ1-2 and V is TRBV6-6; TRBD1 aligns across 8 bases. V gave up 5 bases and J gave up 6 bases; unmatched junction bases: 8. This CDR3 is built from 14 residues. The V gene's germline CDR1 is MNHNY and CDR2 SVGAGI (reference sequence). This CDR3 reads CASSRQGRGDGYTF. CDR3 DNA: TGTGCCAGCAGTCGACAGGGGCGGGGAGATGGCTACACCTTC.

The chain uses TRBV6-5 and TRBJ2-5; maybe TRBD2 (6 bases). Per germline, CDR1 MNHEY and CDR2 SVGAGI. The CDR3 runs to 15 residues. Deletions cut 3 bases from V and 1 base from J, with 12 bases between. Here the CDR3 DNA reads TGTGCCAGCAGTTATGGTGGGGGGATCCAAGAGACCCAGTACTTC. It encodes CASSYGGGIQETQYF.

CDR3 in DNA: TGTGCCAGCTTTGAGGACACTGAAGCTTTCTTT. The encoded protein is CASFEDTEAFF. This chain links TRBV7-9 with TRBJ1-1; D is undetermined. The CDR3 sequence is 11 residues long. V was trimmed by 8 bases and J by 3 bases, leaving 7 bases between them. Germline CDR1 SEHNR, CDR2 FQNEAQ (reference sequence).

This rearrangement joins TRBV5-1 to TRBJ2-3; TRBD2 aligns across 11 bases. CDR3 length equals 15 residues. The trim removed 4 bases at V and 3 bases at J, leaving 4 bases unmatched. Germline loops: CDR1 SGHRS, CDR2 YFSETQ. CDR3 protein: CASSPSGGITDTQYF. CDR3 nucleotides: TGCGCCAGCAGCCCTAGCGGGGGGATTACAGATACGCAGTATTTT.

The rearrangement uses TRBV5-6 and TRBJ1-1; TRBD1 might be the D (6 bases). Germline CDR1 reads SGHDT; CDR2 reads YYEEEE. This CDR3 has 15 residues. Trimming shortened V by 3 bases and J by 2 bases, and 14 bases separated the two germline ends. The CDR3 is CASSSDRLSNTEAFF. The CDR3 bases are TGTGCCAGCAGCTCTGACAGGTTAAGCAACACTGAAGCTTTCTTT.

The chain joins TRBV19 to TRBJ1-6; D call uncertain. V lost 7 bases and J 4 bases, leaving 14 bases between the germline ends. Germline V lookup: CDR1 LNHDA, CDR2 SQIVND (reference sequence). The CDR3 has 15 residues. CDR3 loop: CASNVAAAYNSPLHF. CDR3 DNA: TGTGCCAGTAACGTCGCCGCGGCATATAATTCACCCCTCCACTTT.